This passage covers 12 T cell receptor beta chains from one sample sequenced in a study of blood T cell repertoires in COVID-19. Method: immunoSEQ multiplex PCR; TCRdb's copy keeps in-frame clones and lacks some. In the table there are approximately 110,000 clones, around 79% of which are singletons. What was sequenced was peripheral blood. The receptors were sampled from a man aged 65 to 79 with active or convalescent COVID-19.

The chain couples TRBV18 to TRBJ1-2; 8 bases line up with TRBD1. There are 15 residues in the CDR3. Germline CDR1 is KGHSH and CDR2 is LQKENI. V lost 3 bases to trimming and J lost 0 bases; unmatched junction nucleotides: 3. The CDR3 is CASSPPQGANYGYTF. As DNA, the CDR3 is TGTGCCAGCTCACCTCCACAGGGGGCTAACTATGGCTACACCTTC.

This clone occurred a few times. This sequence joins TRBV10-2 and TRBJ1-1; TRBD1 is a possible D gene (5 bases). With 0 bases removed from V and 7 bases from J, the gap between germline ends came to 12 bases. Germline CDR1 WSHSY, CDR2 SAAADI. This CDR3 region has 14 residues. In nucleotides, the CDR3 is TGCGCCAGCAGTGAGTCGAGCCAGGGTGGTGAAGCTTTCTTT. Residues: CASSESSQGGEAFF.

CDR3 nucleotide sequence: TGTGCCAGCAGCCAAGAACTAGCTATAGATACGCAGTATTTT. Its protein is CASSQELAIDTQYF. The J gene is TRBJ2-3, the V gene TRBV3-1 (or the pseudogene TRBV3-2); TRBD2 is a possible D gene (6 bases). The CDR3 covers 14 residues. The V end was cut by 0 bases, the J end by 5 bases, with 9 bases between. Germline V gene lookup returns CDR1 LGHDT and CDR2 YNNKEL (reference sequence).

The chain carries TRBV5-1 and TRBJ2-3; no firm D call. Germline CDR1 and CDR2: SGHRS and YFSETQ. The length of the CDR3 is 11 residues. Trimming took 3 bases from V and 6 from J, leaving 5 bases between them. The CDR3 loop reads CASSSQDTQYF. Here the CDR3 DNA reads TGCGCCAGCAGCTCTCAGGATACGCAGTATTTT.

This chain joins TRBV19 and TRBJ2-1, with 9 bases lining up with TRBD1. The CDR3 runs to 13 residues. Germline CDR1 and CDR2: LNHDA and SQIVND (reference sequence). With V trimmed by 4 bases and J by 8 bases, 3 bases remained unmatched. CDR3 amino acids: CASSTDRGYEQFF. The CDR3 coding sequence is TGTGCCAGTAGTACTGACAGGGGGTATGAGCAGTTCTTC.

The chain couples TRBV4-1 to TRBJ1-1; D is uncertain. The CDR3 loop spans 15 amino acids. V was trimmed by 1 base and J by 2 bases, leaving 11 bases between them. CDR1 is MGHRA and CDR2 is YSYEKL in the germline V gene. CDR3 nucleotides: TGCGCCAGCAGCCAAGGGGTCGCGGAAAACACTGAAGCTTTCTTT. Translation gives CASSQGVAENTEAFF.

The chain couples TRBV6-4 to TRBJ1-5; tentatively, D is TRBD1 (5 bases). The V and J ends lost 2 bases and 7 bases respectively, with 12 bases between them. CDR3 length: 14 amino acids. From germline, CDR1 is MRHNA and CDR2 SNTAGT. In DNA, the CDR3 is TGTGCCAGCAGTGACCCGAGGCGGGGGCAGCCCCAGCATTTT. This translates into CASSDPRRGQPQHF.

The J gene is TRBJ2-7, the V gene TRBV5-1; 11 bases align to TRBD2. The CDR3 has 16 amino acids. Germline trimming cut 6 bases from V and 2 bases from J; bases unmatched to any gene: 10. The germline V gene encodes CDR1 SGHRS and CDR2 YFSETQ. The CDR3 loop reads CASTRGTSGFPYEQYF. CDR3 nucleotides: TGCGCCAGCACCCGGGGGACTAGCGGTTTCCCCTACGAGCAGTACTTC.

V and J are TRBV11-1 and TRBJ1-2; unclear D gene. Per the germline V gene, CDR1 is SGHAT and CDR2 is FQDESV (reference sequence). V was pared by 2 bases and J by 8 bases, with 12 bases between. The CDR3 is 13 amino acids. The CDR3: CASSLNYPRGYTF. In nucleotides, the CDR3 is TGTGCCAGCAGCTTAAACTATCCAAGGGGCTACACCTTC.

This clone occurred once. The CDR3, as DNA: TGTGCCAGCAGCCAAGATCCACTAGCTGTTTCCTACGAGCAGTACTTC. Translation gives CASSQDPLAVSYEQYF. This chain links TRBV3-1 (or the pseudogene TRBV3-2) with TRBJ2-7, with D perhaps matching TRBD2 (6 bases). The germline gives CDR1 LGHDT, CDR2 YNNKEL (reference sequence). Deletions cut 0 bases from V and 1 base from J, with 13 bases between. This CDR3 is 16 amino acids long.

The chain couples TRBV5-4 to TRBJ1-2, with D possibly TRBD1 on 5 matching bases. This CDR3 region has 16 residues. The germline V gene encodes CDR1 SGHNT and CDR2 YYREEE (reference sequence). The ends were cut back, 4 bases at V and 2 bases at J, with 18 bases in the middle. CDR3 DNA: TGTGCCAGCAGCCCGGACCCAGGGTGGGCCAACTATGGCTACACCTTC. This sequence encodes CASSPDPGWANYGYTF.

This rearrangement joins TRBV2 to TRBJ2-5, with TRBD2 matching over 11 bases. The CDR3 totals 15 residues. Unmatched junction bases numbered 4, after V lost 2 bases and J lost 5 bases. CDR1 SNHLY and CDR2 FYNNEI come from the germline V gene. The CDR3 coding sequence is TGTGCCAGCAGTGAACTCCTAGCGGGGGGTGAGACCCAGTACTTC. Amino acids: CASSELLAGGETQYF.